What follows are 27 T cell receptor beta chains derived from one specimen sequenced in a study of T cell responses to AZD1222 COVID-19 vaccine. Sequencing was performed with immunoSEQ multiplex PCR; in TCRdb, only in-frame clones are kept and a portion is missing. Of about 130,000 clones in the sample, around 90% are singletons; the top ten hold around 4.5%. This material consisted of peripheral blood, taken on day 0 of MenACWY control vaccination. The source of these receptors is an adult in good health.

This chain uses TRBV28 with TRBJ2-1, with unresolved D. This CDR3 has 13 residues. V lost 4 bases to trimming and J lost 5 bases, with 9 bases between them. Per germline, CDR1 MDHEN and CDR2 SYDVKM. DNA of the CDR3: TGTGCCAGCAGTTCCCATCCCAACAATGAGCAGTTCTTC. Protein sequence: CASSSHPNNEQFF.

The rearrangement uses TRBV6-1 and TRBJ1-1; D not certain. Looked up from germline, CDR1 is MNHNS and CDR2 is SASEGT. Trimming pared 3 bases from V and 11 bases from J, leaving 7 bases between. The CDR3 is 10 residues long. CDR3 DNA: TGTGCCAGCAGTGATCTTTGGGCTTTCTTT. This encodes CASSDLWAFF.

This sequence joins TRBV7-3 and TRBJ2-2; D call uncertain. The CDR3 loop spans 13 amino acids. The germline V and J ends were trimmed by 5 bases and 3 bases, with 7 bases remaining between them. CDR1 is SGHTA and CDR2 is FQGTGA in the germline V gene. The CDR3 DNA follows: TGTGCCAGCAGCCCCCGCGACACCGGGGAGCTGTTTTTT. This encodes CASSPRDTGELFF.

This clone appeared a single time. This sequence joins TRBV5-1 and TRBJ1-1; 9 bases line up with TRBD1. The length of the CDR3 is 20 residues. The germline gives CDR1 SGHRS, CDR2 YFSETQ. J was trimmed by 0 bases and V by 4 bases; bases with no gene match: 19. For the CDR3, the DNA is TGCGCCAGCAGCCTCGAGCATATTTGGGACAGGGATAGTATGAACACTGAAGCTTTCTTT. Residues: CASSLEHIWDRDSMNTEAFF.

V gene TRBV5-1 combines with J gene TRBJ2-6; D may be TRBD1 (6 bases). V was clipped by 2 bases and J by 2 bases, with 8 bases between them. There are 15 residues in the CDR3. Germline V gene data show CDR1 as SGHRS and CDR2 as YFSETQ. CDR3 loop: CASSFPGAGANVLTF. CDR3 coding DNA: TGCGCCAGCAGCTTCCCAGGGGCTGGGGCCAACGTCCTGACTTTC.

The chain carries TRBV7-9 and TRBJ2-2, with 7 bases lining up with TRBD1. This CDR3 has 18 amino acids. The trim removed 2 bases at V and 2 bases at J, leaving 11 bases unmatched. Germline V gene data show CDR1 as SEHNR and CDR2 as FQNEAQ (reference sequence). The CDR3 region is CASSLPRLGTENTGELFF. Written as DNA, the CDR3 is TGTGCCAGCAGCTTACCGCGTTTAGGGACAGAAAACACCGGGGAGCTGTTTTTT.

The chain is built from TRBV3-1 (or the pseudogene TRBV3-2) and TRBJ1-5; unclear D gene. The CDR3 length is 14 residues. The germline V gene encodes CDR1 LGHDT and CDR2 YNNKEL (reference sequence). The V gene lost 2 bases and the J gene lost 11 bases, with 16 bases spanning the gap. CDR3 DNA sequence: TGTGCCAGCAGCCAAACCAACAAAGGCATGGCCCAGCATTTT. This codes for CASSQTNKGMAQHF.

The V and J genes are TRBV24-1 and TRBJ2-2; 8 nucleotides align to TRBD1. Germline V gene data show CDR1 as KGHDR and CDR2 as SFDVKD. The CDR3 is made up of 17 amino acids. After removal of 4 bases from V and 1 base from J, the junction contained 7 bases not matched to a gene. DNA of the CDR3: TGTGCCACCAGTGACACCCGACAGGGGCAGAACACCGGGGAGCTGTTTTTT. Its protein is CATSDTRQGQNTGELFF.

The chain uses TRBV7-9 and TRBJ2-5; no definite D call. The CDR3 covers 16 residues. Germline-derived CDR1 and CDR2 are SEHNR and FQNEAQ (reference sequence). The germline V and J ends were trimmed by 4 bases and 2 bases, with 17 bases remaining between them. CDR3 DNA sequence: TGTGCCAGCAGCTACGGCGCTGTGGGCTTGCAAGAGACCCAGTACTTC. Translation: CASSYGAVGLQETQYF.

The chain links TRBV5-1 to TRBJ1-1; 8 bases align to TRBD1. The J segment lost 6 bases and the V segment lost 4 bases, leaving 11 bases of the junction unmatched. CDR1 is SGHRS and CDR2 is YFSETQ in the germline V gene. The CDR3 extends over 15 amino acids. The CDR3 spells CASSLRSGGTAEAFF. The CDR3 DNA reads as TGCGCCAGCAGCCTCCGCTCAGGGGGCACAGCTGAAGCTTTCTTT.

The chain uses TRBV19 and TRBJ1-5, with D uncertain. Between the trimmed V and J ends, which lost 3 bases and 0 bases, there was a span of 9 bases. CDR3 length equals 15 residues. Germline V lookup: CDR1 LNHDA, CDR2 SQIVND (reference sequence). The DNA of the CDR3 is TGTGCCAGTAGTATGATCGGCGGTAGCAATCAGCCCCAGCATTTT. Its translation: CASSMIGGSNQPQHF.

This clone came up a few times. The chain recombines TRBV4-3 with TRBJ1-5, with unresolved D. Germline values: CDR1 LGHNA, CDR2 YSLEER. V was cut by 0 bases and J by 7 bases, with 16 bases left in between. This CDR3 is built from 16 residues. CDR3 in amino acids: CASSQDMSPTGQPQHF. The CDR3, as DNA: TGCGCCAGCAGCCAAGATATGTCTCCAACGGGGCAGCCCCAGCATTTT.

The chain is built from TRBV7-2 and TRBJ1-1; D unresolved. This CDR3 region has 13 residues. V dropped 1 base and J dropped 4 bases, with 7 bases sitting between them. Germline V gene lookup returns CDR1 SGHTA and CDR2 FQGNSA. This chain's CDR3 is CASSLVTSTEAFF. As DNA, the CDR3 is TGTGCCAGCAGCTTAGTGACGAGCACTGAAGCTTTCTTT.

The chain recombines TRBV6-5 with TRBJ2-7; no clear D. This CDR3 has 11 residues. Trimming pared 8 bases from V and 0 bases from J, leaving 5 bases between. Per the germline V gene, CDR1 is MNHEY and CDR2 is SVGAGI. The DNA of the CDR3 is TGTGCCAGCCAAAGCTCCTACGAGCAGTACGTC. This gives the protein CASQSSYEQYV.

The V gene is TRBV11-3, the J gene TRBJ2-7; TRBD1 agrees at 8 bases. Germline V gene sequence: CDR1 SGHNT, CDR2 YENEEA. After removal of 4 bases from V and 2 bases from J, the junction contained 4 bases not matched to a gene. This CDR3 contains 14 residues. The CDR3 spells CASSSRTGPYEQYF. As DNA, the CDR3 is TGTGCCAGCAGCTCACGGACAGGGCCCTACGAGCAGTACTTC.

The chain combines TRBV18 with TRBJ1-2, with no clear D. This CDR3 is 11 amino acids long. Germline values: CDR1 KGHSH, CDR2 LQKENI. V dropped 4 bases and J dropped 8 bases, with 8 bases sitting between them. DNA of the CDR3: TGTGCCAGCTCACGAGAGGAGGGCTACACCTTC. Amino acid sequence: CASSREEGYTF.

This clone was counted a few times. The V call is TRBV11-2, the J call TRBJ2-1, with 8 nucleotides matching TRBD1. This CDR3 contains 15 residues. The trim removed 1 base at V and 5 bases at J, leaving 4 bases unmatched. Germline loops: CDR1 SGHAT, CDR2 FQNNGV. CDR3 region: CASSLVGQVNNEQFF. CDR3 sequence (DNA): TGTGCCAGCAGCTTAGTGGGACAGGTCAACAATGAGCAGTTCTTC.

J is TRBJ1-2 and V is TRBV11-2; the D is unclear. CDR3 length: 13 amino acids. CDR1 is SGHAT, CDR2 FQNNGV, per germline. V was clipped by 1 base and J by 3 bases, with 6 bases between them. CDR3 protein: CASSLVSYYGYTF. In DNA, the CDR3 is TGTGCCAGCAGCTTAGTCAGCTACTATGGCTACACCTTC. Full variable domain (missing parts from reference TRBV11-2 and TRBJ1-2): EAGVAQSPRYKIIEKRQSVAFWCNPISGHATLYWYQQILGQGPKLLIQFQNNGVVDDSQLPKDRFSAERLKGVDSTLKIQPAKLEDSAVYLCASSLVSYYGYTFGSGTRLTVV.

This clone appeared a few times. The chain recombines TRBV6-4 with TRBJ2-1; D remains ambiguous. This CDR3 region has 15 residues. Germline V gene data show CDR1 as MRHNA and CDR2 as SNTAGT. Trimming left V 2 bases short and J 6 bases short, with 14 bases between. CDR3 sequence reads: CASSDTSGFVNEQFF. The CDR3 DNA sequence: TGTGCCAGCAGTGACACGTCCGGTTTTGTCAATGAGCAGTTCTTC.

The rearrangement links TRBV5-6 to TRBJ2-7; TRBD1 or TRBD2 may be the D gene (5 bases each). Germline V gives CDR1 SGHDT, CDR2 YYEEEE. With 1 base removed from V and 3 bases from J, the gap between germline ends came to 8 bases. The CDR3 is 13 amino acids. The CDR3 is CASSLLRGYEQYV. The CDR3 coding sequence is TGTGCCAGCAGCTTGTTGAGGGGCTACGAGCAGTACGTC.

This clone appeared once. The chain carries TRBV28 and TRBJ1-5; TRBD1 agrees at 8 bases. CDR1 is MDHEN and CDR2 is SYDVKM in the germline V gene. This CDR3 region has 17 residues. The junction had 8 bases not matched to a gene; V was cut back by 3 bases and J by 1 base. CDR3: CASSLRQGAGSNQPQHF. In nucleotides, the CDR3 is TGTGCCAGCAGTTTGAGGCAGGGGGCGGGAAGCAATCAGCCCCAGCATTTT.

A single count supports this clone. The chain employs TRBV3-1 (or the pseudogene TRBV3-2) and TRBJ2-2, with 9 bases that match TRBD2. The germline V gene has CDR1 LGHDT and CDR2 YNNKEL (reference sequence). V lost 0 bases and J lost 6; bases outside the gene matches: 8. This CDR3 comprises 17 residues. CDR3 protein: CASSQDTASGKAGELFF. CDR3 in DNA: TGTGCCAGCAGCCAAGATACGGCTAGCGGGAAGGCCGGGGAGCTGTTTTTT.

A note on this clone: A read error may produce the germline difference seen at one junction end. The chain joins TRBV5-1 to TRBJ2-1, with D hard to call. This CDR3 has 15 amino acids. Germline V gene lookup returns CDR1 SGHRS and CDR2 YFSETQ. CDR3 in DNA: TGCGCCAGCAGATTGGAACAAGGGAACTACAATGAGCAGTTCTTC. It is translated as CASRLEQGNYNEQFF.

The chain is built from TRBV18 and TRBJ2-3; 8 positions match TRBD2. This CDR3 is 15 amino acids long. CDR1 and CDR2 from the germline V gene are KGHSH and LQKENI. With V trimmed by 5 bases and J by 1 base, 5 bases remained unmatched. The CDR3: CASSSQAGGTDTQYF. The DNA of the CDR3 is TGTGCCAGCTCATCCCAAGCGGGGGGCACAGATACGCAGTATTTT.

This rearrangement joins TRBV7-9 to TRBJ2-2; possibly TRBD1 for D (6 bases). The CDR3 sequence is 15 residues long. Germline values: CDR1 SEHNR, CDR2 FQNEAQ (reference sequence). Trimming left V 1 base short and J 5 bases short, with 11 bases between. The CDR3 loop is CASSLVPGVTGELFF. The CDR3 DNA follows: TGTGCCAGCAGCTTAGTACCAGGGGTAACCGGGGAGCTGTTTTTT. Full variable domain (remainder filled in from reference TRBV7-9 and TRBJ2-2): DTGVSQNPRHKITKRGQNVTFRCDPISEHNRLYWYRQTLGQGPEFLTYFQNEAQLEKSRLLSDRFSAERPKGSFSTLEIQRTEQGDSAMYLCASSLVPGVTGELFFGEGSRLTVL.

Comment on this clone: One junction end disagrees with the germline gene, perhaps due to a read error. V is TRBV11-2 and J is TRBJ2-2; 8 positions match TRBD1. The CDR3 loop spans 17 amino acids. Germline V lookup: CDR1 SGHAT, CDR2 FQNNGV. The CDR3 protein is CASSSCNGTGRHRGAVF. The CDR3, as DNA: TGTGCCAGCAGCTCGTGCAATGGGACAGGCAGACACCGGGGAGCTGTTTTT.

The rearrangement joins TRBV6-2 or TRBV6-3 to TRBJ2-3, with 10 bases that match TRBD2. The CDR3 has 17 residues. V lost 0 bases, J lost 4 bases, and 7 bases stayed unmatched. Germline lookup yields CDR1 MNHEY and CDR2 SVGEGT. CDR3 in DNA: TGTGCCAGCAGTTACTCTCCCCTAGCGGGGGCCCCAGATACGCAGTATTTT. As protein: CASSYSPLAGAPDTQYF.